The 30 T cell receptor beta chains below were found in one sample sequenced in a study of T cell responses to AZD1222 COVID-19 vaccine. Profiling relied on immunoSEQ multiplex PCR, and the TCRdb table lists in-frame clones only, not all of them. The table lists around 100,000 clones, 88% of them singletons, with about 1.8% in the top ten. The specimen comprised peripheral blood, sampled on day 0 of AZD1222 vaccination. These receptor sequences come from an adult in good health.

The rearrangement uses TRBV14 and TRBJ1-6, with TRBD1 matching over 9 bases. Germline loops: CDR1 SGHDN, CDR2 FVKESK. With V trimmed by 6 bases and J by 7 bases, 7 bases remained unmatched. The CDR3 has 15 residues. CDR3 DNA: TGTGCCAGCAGACCCTCTGGGACAGGGAATTCACCCCTCCACTTT. This gives the protein CASRPSGTGNSPLHF.

This chain joins TRBV28 and TRBJ2-7; 8 bases agree with TRBD2. The CDR3 has 15 amino acids. The ends lost 7 bases at V and 3 bases at J; junction bases unmatched: 11. Germline CDR1 reads MDHEN; CDR2 reads SYDVKM. CDR3 loop: CASTLTSGGLYEQYF. The CDR3 DNA is TGTGCCAGCACCCTAACTAGCGGAGGGCTCTACGAGCAGTACTTC.

The chain employs TRBV28 and TRBJ2-7, with TRBD1 as a possible D gene (5 bases). CDR3 length: 17 amino acids. V was trimmed by 4 bases and J by 6 bases, leaving 25 bases between them. Germline CDR1 and CDR2: MDHEN and SYDVKM. The CDR3 here is CASSSPGWPRVRVEQYF. The CDR3 nucleotides read TGTGCCAGCAGTTCACCAGGGTGGCCTCGGGTCCGCGTCGAGCAGTACTTC.

This clone was seen only a few times. The rearrangement links TRBV3-1 (or the pseudogene TRBV3-2) to TRBJ1-2; D possibly corresponds to TRBD1 (6 bases). Trimming stripped 0 bases from V and 5 bases from J, with 13 bases between. Germline V gives CDR1 LGHDT, CDR2 YNNKEL (reference sequence). CDR3 length equals 15 residues. The CDR3 coding sequence is TGTGCCAGCAGCCAAGATCGGCCAGGGGAGTATGGCTACACCTTC. This encodes CASSQDRPGEYGYTF.

The chain carries TRBV6-2 or TRBV6-3 and TRBJ2-1, with TRBD2 matching over 8 bases. Trimming at V came to 0 bases and at J to 4 bases, leaving 5 bases not matched to a gene. CDR3 length equals 16 residues. Germline-derived CDR1 and CDR2 are MNHEY and SVGEGT. The chain's CDR3 is CASSYSTAGGYNEQFF. The CDR3 DNA follows: TGTGCCAGCAGTTACTCGACTGCGGGAGGTTACAATGAGCAGTTCTTC.

The V gene is TRBV7-6, the J gene TRBJ1-4; 9 bases agree with TRBD1. The CDR3 sequence is 15 residues long. The germline gives CDR1 SGHVS, CDR2 FNYEAQ. The trim removed 5 bases at V and 7 bases at J, leaving 8 bases unmatched. The CDR3 DNA reads as TGTGCCAGCAGCCCTAGGGACAGGGAGGTTGAAAAACTGTTTTTT. Translating gives CASSPRDREVEKLFF. Based on the CDR3 plus reference TRBV7-6 and TRBJ1-4, the full variable domain is GAGVSQSPRYKVTKRGQDVALRCDPISGHVSLYWYRQALGQGPEFLTYFNYEAQQDKSGLPNDRFSAERPEGSISTLTIQRTEQRDSAMYRCASSPRDREVEKLFFGSGTQLSVL.

In DNA, the CDR3 is TGTGCCAGCAGCCAACAGGGACAGAGCTCCTACGAGCAGTACTTC. This codes for CASSQQGQSSYEQYF. The rearrangement joins TRBV7-2 to TRBJ2-7; TRBD1 aligns across 7 bases. The CDR3 covers 15 residues. CDR1 SGHTA and CDR2 FQGNSA come from the germline V gene. The V segment lost 5 bases and the J segment 0 bases; nucleotides outside the gene matches: 7.

V and J are TRBV6-5 and TRBJ2-1; D uncertain. From germline, CDR1 is MNHEY and CDR2 SVGAGI. Trimming shortened V by 4 bases and J by 7 bases, and 8 bases separated the two germline ends. The CDR3 is 12 amino acids. CDR3 protein: CASSSWGNEQFF. CDR3 sequence (DNA): TGTGCCAGCAGTTCTTGGGGAAATGAGCAGTTCTTC.

The count of this clone is one. The CDR3 nucleotides are TGCAGCGTCACAGGGTGGGTGGTTGGCTACACCTTC. This sequence encodes CSVTGWVVGYTF. The rearrangement uses TRBV29-1 and TRBJ1-2; a weak D match, TRBD1 (6 bases). The germline V and J ends were trimmed by 6 bases and 7 bases, with 15 bases remaining between them. Germline-derived CDR1 and CDR2 are SQVTM and ANQGSEA. The length of the CDR3 is 12 residues.

This rearrangement joins TRBV2 to TRBJ2-7; possibly TRBD1 or TRBD2 for D (7 bases each). The germline V gene encodes CDR1 SNHLY and CDR2 FYNNEI. CDR3 size: 14 residues. Trimming cost V 7 bases and J 2 bases, with 15 bases left between them. CDR3 coding DNA: TGTGCCAGCACGGGGGGCAGGGGGGCCTACGAGCAGTACTTC. This gives the protein CASTGGRGAYEQYF.

V is TRBV10-2 and J is TRBJ1-2, with 8 nucleotides matching TRBD1. CDR1 and CDR2 (germline): WSHSY, SAAADI. V shed 3 bases, J shed 4 bases, and the junction held 4 bases outside the gene matches. The CDR3 has 14 amino acids. CDR3 amino acids: CASSEYRGVYGYTF. CDR3 coding DNA: TGCGCCAGCAGTGAATACAGGGGGGTCTATGGCTACACCTTC.

For the CDR3, the DNA is TGTGCCAGCAGTTCATCATACGAGCAGTACTTC. It codes for CASSSSYEQYF. The chain has TRBV28 and TRBJ2-7; the D is unclear. Germline CDR1 and CDR2: MDHEN and SYDVKM. The CDR3 is 11 residues long. Trimming left V 4 bases short and J 4 bases short, with 5 bases between.

This clone was detected once. The rearrangement uses TRBV19 and TRBJ2-3; the D is unclear. This CDR3 is 14 amino acids long. With 3 bases removed from V and 3 bases from J, the gap between germline ends came to 10 bases. CDR1 and CDR2 (germline): LNHDA, SQIVND (reference sequence). The CDR3 here is CASSIGRVTDTQYF. Here the CDR3 DNA reads TGTGCCAGTAGTATCGGTCGGGTGACAGATACGCAGTATTTT.

The rearrangement joins TRBV7-8 to TRBJ1-5; the D gene is possibly TRBD1 (5 bases). CDR3 size: 14 residues. Germline V CDR1 and CDR2: SGHVS, FQNEAQ. The V gene lost 5 bases and the J gene lost 5 bases, with 13 bases spanning the gap. The CDR3 here is CASSPREGHQPQHF. As DNA, the CDR3 is TGTGCCAGCAGCCCCCGGGAGGGACATCAGCCCCAGCATTTT.

This clone was seen more than once but under ten times. The chain uses TRBV7-3 and TRBJ1-1; 11 nucleotides agree with TRBD1. Germline CDR1 is SGHTA and CDR2 is FQGTGA. The CDR3 contains 16 residues. Germline trimming cut 0 bases from V and 3 bases from J; bases unmatched to any gene: 3. Here the CDR3 reads CASSLTGTGGDTEAFF. The CDR3 nucleotides read TGTGCCAGCAGCTTAACTGGGACAGGGGGGGACACTGAAGCTTTCTTT.

This chain links TRBV9 with TRBJ1-4; D is undetermined. There are 15 residues in the CDR3. The germline V gene encodes CDR1 SGDLS and CDR2 YYNGEE. Between the trimmed V and J ends, which lost 0 bases and 3 bases, there was a span of 9 bases. The CDR3 nucleotides are TGTGCCAGCAGCGTAGACGGTAGGGCTAATGAAAAACTGTTTTTT. It specifies CASSVDGRANEKLFF.

The J gene is TRBJ2-5, the V gene TRBV7-3; 8 bases fit TRBD2. There are 13 residues in the CDR3. Trimming took 8 bases from V and 5 from J; bases not matched to a gene: 7. Per germline, CDR1 SGHTA and CDR2 FQGTGA. The CDR3 sequence is CASGPGLGETQYF. CDR3 nucleotides: TGTGCCAGCGGCCCGGGACTAGGGGAGACCCAGTACTTC. Combining the CDR3 with reference TRBV7-3 and TRBJ2-5 gives the whole variable domain GAGVSQTPSNKVTEKGKYVELRCDPISGHTALYWYRQSLGQGPEFLIYFQGTGAADDSGLPNDRFFAVRPEGSVSTLKIQRTERGDSAVYLCASGPGLGETQYFGPGTRLLVL.

This chain joins TRBV12-5 and TRBJ1-1; no definite D call. Germline V gives CDR1 LGHNT, CDR2 FRNRAP. The V end was cut by 5 bases, the J end by 4 bases, with 14 bases between. CDR3 length: 14 residues. CDR3 in DNA: TGTGCTAGTGGTCCCCCCCGGGCGGGCACTGAAGCTTTCTTT. This encodes CASGPPRAGTEAFF.

The J gene is TRBJ1-2, the V gene TRBV27; a weak D match, TRBD1 (6 bases). Germline assignment: CDR1 MNHEY and CDR2 SMNVEV (reference sequence). The CDR3 covers 17 residues. Trimming took off 1 base at V and 2 bases at J, with 17 bases between the two ends. DNA for the CDR3: TGTGCCAGCAGTTTATACTCGGGGCCAGGGGTAAACTATGGCTACACCTTC. This encodes CASSLYSGPGVNYGYTF.

This sequence joins TRBV12-5 and TRBJ2-6; D is uncertain. The CDR3 runs to 15 residues. Trimming cost V 0 bases and J 2 bases, with 5 bases left between them. The germline gives CDR1 LGHNT, CDR2 FRNRAP. CDR3 sequence: CASGLVAAGANVLTF. CDR3 sequence (DNA): TGTGCTAGTGGTTTGGTTGCCGCTGGGGCCAACGTCCTGACTTTC.

This chain connects TRBV12-5 to TRBJ1-1, with no clear D. The CDR3 is made up of 16 amino acids. Trimming removed 6 bases from V and 5 bases from J, with 22 bases in between. Germline values: CDR1 LGHNT, CDR2 FRNRAP. This chain's CDR3 is CASGSTSAGRRTEAFF. The DNA of the CDR3 is TGTGCTAGTGGATCAACTTCGGCAGGACGGAGGACTGAAGCTTTCTTT.

J is TRBJ1-2 and V is TRBV7-8; TRBD1 might be the D (6 bases). The CDR3 is 18 residues long. Germline CDR1 and CDR2: SGHVS and FQNEAQ. Trimming cost V 1 base and J 4 bases, with 22 bases left between them. The CDR3 loop is CASSLGRDTWLVRYGYTF. In DNA, the CDR3 is TGTGCCAGCAGCTTAGGCCGGGACACATGGTTGGTCCGCTATGGCTACACCTTC.

This clone was counted a single time. The chain carries TRBV5-1 and TRBJ1-2; 9 bases agree with TRBD1. Germline V gene sequence: CDR1 SGHRS, CDR2 YFSETQ. The CDR3 is made up of 13 amino acids. J lost 5 bases, V lost 5 bases, and 4 bases had no gene match. CDR3: CASRGQGWYGYTF. The CDR3 DNA reads TGCGCCAGCAGGGGACAGGGATGGTATGGCTACACCTTC. The variable domain in full, with the rest retrieved from reference TRBV5-1 and TRBJ1-2, is KAGVTQTPRYLIKTRGQQVTLSCSPISGHRSVSWYQQTPGQGLQFLFEYFSETQRNKGNFPGRFSGRQFSNSRSEMNVSTLELGDSALYLCASRGQGWYGYTFGSGTRLTVV.

The chain combines TRBV19 with TRBJ2-1; D is unresolved. Trimming left V 4 bases short and J 2 bases short, with 6 bases between. The germline V gene has CDR1 LNHDA and CDR2 SQIVND (reference sequence). The CDR3 runs to 13 residues. CDR3: CASSSETYNEQFF. For the CDR3, the DNA is TGTGCCAGTAGTAGCGAGACCTACAATGAGCAGTTCTTC.

This chain connects TRBV5-5 to TRBJ2-4; weak D call: TRBD1 (5 bases). Germline CDR1 and CDR2: SGHKS and YYEKEE (reference sequence). Trimming took 4 bases from V and 0 from J, leaving 8 bases between them. CDR3 length: 14 residues. The CDR3: CASSPGSAKNIQYF. In DNA form, the CDR3 reads TGTGCCAGCAGCCCAGGGTCAGCCAAAAACATTCAGTACTTC.

The rearrangement uses TRBV4-1 and TRBJ1-2; possible D gene TRBD1, 5 bases. The CDR3 length is 17 residues. V lost 0 bases and J lost 6, with 20 bases in between. Germline V lookup: CDR1 MGHRA, CDR2 YSYEKL. The CDR3 coding sequence is TGCGCCAGCAGCCAAGAAATAGACAGTCTTTCGTCTGATGGCTACACCTTC. Residues: CASSQEIDSLSSDGYTF.

The chain employs TRBV5-5 and TRBJ2-3; TRBD2 matches 11 bases. Germline CDR1 and CDR2: SGHKS and YYEKEE (reference sequence). The length of the CDR3 is 18 residues. Germline trimming cut 1 base from V and 2 bases from J; bases unmatched to any gene: 9. The CDR3 coding sequence is TGTGCCAGCAGCTTGTTGGGACTAGCGGAGGTGATCACAGATACGCAGTATTTT. Translating gives CASSLLGLAEVITDTQYF.

This clone was recorded only once. This chain uses TRBV29-1 with TRBJ2-7; perhaps D is TRBD1 or TRBD2 (6 bases each). In germline, CDR1 is SQVTM, CDR2 ANQGSEA. There are 15 residues in the CDR3. V lost 0 bases and J 0 bases, leaving 12 bases between the germline ends. The CDR3 spells CSVEDQWGASYEQYF. CDR3 DNA sequence: TGCAGCGTTGAAGATCAGTGGGGGGCCTCCTACGAGCAGTACTTC.

This clone was seen only a few times. This chain links TRBV27 with TRBJ2-7; 7 nucleotides line up with TRBD2. The length of the CDR3 is 13 residues. Germline assignment: CDR1 MNHEY and CDR2 SMNVEV (reference sequence). V was pared by 4 bases and J by 6 bases, with 6 bases of the junction left unmatched. The CDR3 protein is CASSSGLIREQYF. In DNA, the CDR3 is TGTGCCAGCAGTTCGGGACTAATTCGCGAGCAGTACTTC.

The gene calls are TRBV6-1 and TRBJ2-6; tentative D call: TRBD2 (6 bases). This CDR3 spans 17 amino acids. Germline V gene data show CDR1 as MNHNS and CDR2 as SASEGT. Trimming stripped 0 bases from V and 2 bases from J, with 11 bases between. Here the CDR3 reads CASSEALGGTGANVLTF. In DNA, the CDR3 is TGTGCCAGCAGTGAAGCGCTTGGCGGGACTGGGGCCAACGTCCTGACTTTC.